The clone carrying this T cell receptor (beta chain) occurred many times. Its antigen remains unknown. Libraries used 2 million unsorted PBMCs kept frozen in RNAlater. Unmatched junction bases numbered 6, after V lost 0 bases and J lost 4 bases. The CDR3 length is 16 residues. The germline CDR1 and CDR2 sequences are SGHRS and YFSETQ. With 10-nucleotide random UMIs included, cDNA was synthesized by 5'RACE. TCRdb fed the 5' RACE reads into MiXCR, producing one record per CDR3 protein. This sample has under 70,000 distinct CDR3 sequences, with around 5.5% found just once. The sample comes from a study of neurological immune-mediated disorders. Study-wide context: Multiple sclerosis patients (n = 34) included some 31 with relapsing-remitting and 3 with secondary progressive disease.

Findings and caveats of the study: With the multiple sclerosis repertoire cluster, neither clinical nor MRI features showed any association.

This TCR came from a woman aged 30 to 39 with multiple sclerosis. This chain connects TRBV5-1 to TRBJ2-3; the match to TRBD1 covers 9 bases. Sequenced input: PBMCs. CDR3 residues: CASSLDGTGGPDTQYF. The CDR3 DNA reads TGCGCCAGCAGCTTGGACGGAACAGGGGGCCCAGATACGCAGTATTTT. Complete variable domain (other parts from reference TRBV5-1 and TRBJ2-3): KAGVTQTPRYLIKTRGQQVTLSCSPISGHRSVSWYQQTPGQGLQFLFEYFSETQRNKGNFPGRFSGRQFSNSRSEMNVSTLELGDSALYLCASSLDGTGGPDTQYFGPGTRLTVL.